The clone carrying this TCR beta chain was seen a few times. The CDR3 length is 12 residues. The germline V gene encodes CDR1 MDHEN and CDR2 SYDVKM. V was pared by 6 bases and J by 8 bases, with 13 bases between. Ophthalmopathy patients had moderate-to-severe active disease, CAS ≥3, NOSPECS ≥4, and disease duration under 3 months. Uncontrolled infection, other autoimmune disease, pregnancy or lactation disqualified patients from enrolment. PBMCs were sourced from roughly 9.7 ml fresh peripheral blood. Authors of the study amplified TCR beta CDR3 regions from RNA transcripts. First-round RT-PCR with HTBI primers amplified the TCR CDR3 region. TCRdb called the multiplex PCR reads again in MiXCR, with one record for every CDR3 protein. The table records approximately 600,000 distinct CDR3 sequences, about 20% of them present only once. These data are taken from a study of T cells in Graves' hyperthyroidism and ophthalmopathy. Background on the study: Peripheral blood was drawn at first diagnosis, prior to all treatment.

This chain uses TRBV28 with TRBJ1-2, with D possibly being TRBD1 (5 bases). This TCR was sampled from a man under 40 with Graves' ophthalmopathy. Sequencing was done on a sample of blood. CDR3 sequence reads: CASRTTGVGYTF. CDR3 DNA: TGTGCCAGCAGAACTACAGGTGTGGGCTACACCTTC.